This T cell receptor beta chain derives from a study of blood T cell repertoires in COVID-19. Study context: The United States, Italy and Spain provided the acute and convalescent COVID-19 samples. PBMCs, B-cell-depleted T cells, or T cells were the source of the cDNA or gDNA that made up the material.

This CDR3 is built from 15 residues. Germline CDR1 and CDR2: WSHSY and SAAADI. J was trimmed by 4 bases and V by 2 bases; bases with no gene match: 7. In the authors' workflow: Using reference gene primer amplification, nucleated cell counts were estimated. The method was immunoSEQ multiplex PCR; TCRdb's version includes in-frame clones alone and lacks a portion of them. V and J calls and clone size are those listed in that table; D and trimming were worked out from the DNA. The sample holds hundreds of thousands of clones; about 82% are singletons and the top ten take 7.2%. This sequence was found in a human donor in a cohort sampled during active COVID-19. The rearrangement joins TRBV10-2 to TRBJ2-5, with 7 bases aligning to TRBD2. Specimen: peripheral blood. The CDR3 DNA follows: TGCGCCAGCAGTGAGAGCCTAGCGGTAGGAGAGACCCAGTACTTC. It yields the protein CASSESLAVGETQYF.